Shown below are 17 T cell receptor beta chains from a single sample sequenced in a study of neurological immune-mediated disorders. TCRdb reprocessed the 5' RACE reads via MiXCR and lists one record per CDR3 protein. In the table there are 67,000 or so distinct CDR3 sequences, roughly an eighth of which are singletons. The time point: longitudinal time-point 1 (baseline). The sample consisted of PBMCs. The source of these receptors is a female donor with HTLV-1-associated myelopathy (HAM/TSP).

This clonotype was seen only a few times. The V gene is TRBV4-1, the J gene TRBJ2-3; the match to TRBD2 covers 7 bases. CDR3 size: 15 residues. Germline V CDR1 and CDR2: MGHRA, YSYEKL. V was pared by 7 bases and J by 1 base, with 8 bases of the junction left unmatched. The chain's CDR3 is CASKLSGAGTDTQYF. The CDR3 region has the DNA TGCGCCAGCAAGCTGAGCGGGGCGGGCACAGATACGCAGTATTTT.

This clonotype was counted many times. V is TRBV29-1 and J is TRBJ2-2; D call uncertain. CDR1 is SQVTM, CDR2 ANQGSEA, per germline. The CDR3 runs to 13 residues. Trimming took off 0 bases at V and 3 bases at J, with 5 bases between the two ends. The CDR3 loop reads CSVEDGDTGELFF. CDR3 in DNA: TGCAGCGTTGAAGATGGGGACACCGGGGAGCTGTTTTTT.

There are many counts of this clonotype. V gene TRBV29-1 combines with J gene TRBJ2-1; D possibly corresponds to TRBD1 (7 bases). The CDR3 consists of 16 residues. Germline-derived CDR1 and CDR2 are SQVTM and ANQGSEA. V was cut by 5 bases and J by 2 bases, with 19 bases left in between. The CDR3 spells CSVPKGSGGPYNEQFF. DNA of the CDR3: TGCAGCGTTCCAAAGGGGTCAGGGGGGCCCTACAATGAGCAGTTCTTC.

The chain carries TRBV9 and TRBJ2-7, with TRBD2 as a possible D gene (7 bases). This CDR3 comprises 15 residues. CDR1 and CDR2 (germline): SGDLS, YYNGEE. The ends were cut back, 1 base at V and 10 bases at J, with 21 bases in the middle. CDR3 amino acids: CASSVTPSDGGQQYF. CDR3 sequence (DNA): TGTGCCAGCAGCGTAACCCCATCGGACGGGGGGCAACAGTACTTC.

This clonotype was seen at least ten times. This chain uses TRBV20-1 with TRBJ2-1; D not certain. Trimming took off 4 bases at V and 0 bases at J, with 7 bases between the two ends. The CDR3 is 13 residues long. In germline, CDR1 is DFQATT, CDR2 SNEGSKA (reference sequence). CDR3 region: CSAMDRSYNEQFF. As DNA, the CDR3 is TGCAGTGCTATGGACCGCTCCTACAATGAGCAGTTCTTC.

The sample holds many counts of this clonotype. The chain has TRBV20-1 and TRBJ2-2, with D possibly called TRBD1 or TRBD2 (5 bases each). The V gene's germline CDR1 is DFQATT and CDR2 SNEGSKA (reference sequence). V shed 6 bases and J shed 7 bases, with 15 bases lying between them. This CDR3 comprises 13 residues. This CDR3 reads CSAPGPGFGELFF. The CDR3 DNA follows: TGCAGTGCCCCGGGACCAGGCTTCGGGGAGCTGTTTTTT.

This clonotype came up many times. This chain joins TRBV5-1 and TRBJ1-6; D not certain. This CDR3 has 15 residues. Per the germline V gene, CDR1 is SGHRS and CDR2 is YFSETQ. V was pared by 2 bases and J by 0 bases, with 6 bases between. CDR3 loop: CASSLQSSYNSPLHF. The DNA for the CDR3 is TGCGCCAGCAGCTTACAGAGCTCCTATAATTCACCCCTCCACTTT.

This clonotype showed up many times. The gene calls are TRBV5-1 and TRBJ2-3, with D possibly TRBD1 on 6 matching bases. CDR3 length: 15 amino acids. CDR1 and CDR2 from the germline V gene are SGHRS and YFSETQ. The ends were cut back, 0 bases at V and 1 base at J, with 9 bases in the middle. CDR3 in DNA: TGCGCCAGCAGCTTGGCAGGGGATCGCACAGATACGCAGTATTTT. Translating gives CASSLAGDRTDTQYF. Looking up the rest from reference TRBV5-1 and TRBJ2-3 gives the full variable domain: KAGVTQTPRYLIKTRGQQVTLSCSPISGHRSVSWYQQTPGQGLQFLFEYFSETQRNKGNFPGRFSGRQFSNSRSEMNVSTLELGDSALYLCASSLAGDRTDTQYFGPGTRLTVL.

This clonotype was picked up a small number of times. J is TRBJ2-7 and V is TRBV29-1; D is uncertain. The ends were cut back, 6 bases at V and 3 bases at J, with 18 bases in the middle. Looked up from germline, CDR1 is SQVTM and CDR2 is ANQGSEA. The CDR3 length is 14 residues. Here the CDR3 DNA reads TGCAGCGTAGTAACCCGGAATTTAGACTACGAGCAGTACTTC. As protein: CSVVTRNLDYEQYF.

V and J are TRBV12-3 or TRBV12-4 and TRBJ2-1, with D tentatively TRBD1 (5 bases). This CDR3 has 14 residues. Between the trimmed V and J ends, which lost 9 bases and 1 base, there was a span of 13 bases. CDR3 nucleotide sequence: TGTGCCAGAATTTTAGGGGATTCCTACAATGAGCAGTTCTTC. Residues: CARILGDSYNEQFF.

V and J are TRBV19 and TRBJ1-2; TRBD1 agrees at 8 bases. CDR3 length: 12 residues. The V and J ends lost 9 bases and 3 bases, in that order; junction bases with no gene match: 3. Germline loops: CDR1 LNHDA, CDR2 SQIVND (reference sequence). CDR3 coding DNA: TGTGCCAGCGACAGGGGCCACTATGGCTACACCTTC. This translates into CASDRGHYGYTF.

This clonotype was recorded at least ten times. The CDR3 bases are TGTGCCATCAAGGACGGCCTCTGGGAGCAGTACTTC. Translated, it gives CAIKDGLWEQYF. The chain carries TRBV10-3 and TRBJ2-7, with D uncertain. Germline lookup yields CDR1 ENHRY and CDR2 SYGVKD. The CDR3 contains 12 residues. Trimming removed 7 bases at V and 7 bases at J, with 14 bases between.

This clonotype has at least ten counts. This chain connects TRBV15 to TRBJ2-3; D is undetermined. Germline-derived CDR1 and CDR2 are LNHNV and YYDKDF (reference sequence). The CDR3 sequence is 12 residues long. Trimming took off 3 bases at V and 2 bases at J, with 3 bases between the two ends. Here the CDR3 reads CATSSFTDTQYF. The CDR3 DNA follows: TGTGCCACCAGCAGTTTCACAGATACGCAGTATTTT.

With respect to this clonotype: A much larger clonotype is one base distant, so this may be a read error. The rearrangement joins TRBV5-1 to TRBJ1-4; 7 bases match TRBD1. The CDR3 totals 15 residues. From germline, CDR1 is SGHRS and CDR2 YFSETQ. CDR3 region: CANSPGGSGAEKLFF. For the CDR3, the DNA is TGCGCCAACAGCCCAGGGGGTTCAGGGGCCGAAAAACTGTTTTTT.

This clonotype was counted ten times or more. This chain links TRBV5-5 with TRBJ2-4; possible D gene TRBD1, 8 bases. Germline assignment: CDR1 SGHKS and CDR2 YYEKEE (reference sequence). Deletions cut 4 bases from V and 9 bases from J, with 17 bases between. CDR3 length: 14 amino acids. CDR3 in DNA: TGTGCCAGCAGCATACAGGGGGAGGGAAGCATTCAGTACTTC. It specifies CASSIQGEGSIQYF. The full variable domain, completed using reference TRBV5-5 and TRBJ2-4, is DAGVTQSPTHLIKTRGQQVTLRCSPISGHKSVSWYQQVLGQGPQFIFQYYEKEERGRGNFPDRFSARQFPNYSSELNVNALLLGDSALYLCASSIQGEGSIQYFGAGTRLSVL.

J is TRBJ2-7 and V is TRBV14, with D tentatively TRBD2 (5 bases). The germline gives CDR1 SGHDN, CDR2 FVKESK. This CDR3 has 13 residues. V was shortened by 3 bases and J by 2 bases, with 8 bases between the two germline ends. The CDR3: CASSHGLTYEQYF. The CDR3 DNA follows: TGTGCCAGCAGCCACGGACTCACCTACGAGCAGTACTTC.

This clonotype was counted at least ten times. The chain recombines TRBV5-1 with TRBJ2-3, with TRBD2 identical over 7 bases. The CDR3 covers 13 residues. Germline V gene sequence: CDR1 SGHRS, CDR2 YFSETQ. V was pared by 8 bases and J by 6 bases, with 9 bases of the junction left unmatched. The CDR3, as DNA: TGCGCCAGTACCTACCGGGACTACGATACGCAGTATTTT. This codes for CASTYRDYDTQYF.